This TCR beta chain was documented in a study of shared clonotypes between healthy human individuals. Findings and limits, study-wide: Among the subsets, naive ones generally showed larger estimated richness than memory ones. Deeper or shallower sequencing was expected to change how clonotypes are shared among donors.

In the study's own analysis: Because ImmunoSEQ provided only junction sequences with no quality scores, the filtering differed. Only in-frame clones appear in the TCRdb table, and some are missing; sequencing was by immunoSEQ multiplex PCR. The V and J calls and the clone size are those of that table, but D and trimming were determined from the DNA. The sample gives 2 million to 2.5 million clones, more than 85% of which show up once; approximately 0.35% is in the top ten. Points on this clone: Its antigen is unknown.

The V gene's germline CDR1 is SGHRS and CDR2 YFSETQ. V lost 7 bases and J lost 1, with 11 bases in between. The CDR3 consists of 13 residues. V and J are TRBV5-1 and TRBJ2-5, with D tentatively TRBD2 (5 bases). The sequenced sample was naive CD4+ T cells from PBMCs. Subset specified: CD45RA+ positively selected. The TCR originated in a man aged 18 to 29 in good health. Some clones in this sample may be carry-over from other donors' samples. CDR3 in amino acids: CASGLAVQETQYF. The CDR3 nucleotides are TGCGCCAGCGGGCTAGCAGTCCAAGAGACCCAGTACTTC.